This TCR beta chain emerged from a study of cytomegalovirus exposure and HLA in healthy donors. Study results and caveats: Later analysis suggested most CMV-associated TCR beta chains were HLA-restricted.

Details on this clone: Its antigen is undetermined.

Investigators did not record CMV serostatus for this donor. PCR amplification relied on 60 Vbeta primers (plus 13 Jbeta primers). Only in-frame clones appear in the TCRdb table, and some are missing; sequencing was by immunoSEQ multiplex PCR. Here the sample spans some 100,000 clones, 60% to 80% being singletons. The specimen sequenced was PBMCs. The sequence came from a human donor in good health.

The CDR3 bases are TGTGCCAGCAGACCCTCTTGGTCAGGTACGCAGTATTTT. It translates to CASRPSWSGTQYF. The rearrangement uses TRBV6-1 and TRBJ2-3; D unclear. The CDR3 loop spans 13 amino acids. Germline V gives CDR1 MNHNS, CDR2 SASEGT. The ends were cut back, 6 bases at V and 8 bases at J, with 15 bases in the middle.